The sequence of this T cell receptor beta chain was determined in a study of blood T cell repertoires in COVID-19. CDR3 size: 16 residues. Deletions cut 1 base from V and 6 bases from J, with 15 bases between. Germline values: CDR1 SGHTA, CDR2 FQGNSA. The table came from immunoSEQ multiplex PCR; TCRdb's copy has only in-frame clones and leaves some out. The repertoire holds tens of thousands of clones, with 75% to 95% as singletons. The TCR comes from a woman aged 80 or over with acute or convalescent COVID-19. Sequencing was performed on peripheral blood. This chain uses TRBV7-2 with TRBJ2-2; D is perhaps TRBD1 (6 bases). The DNA for the CDR3 is TGTGCCAGCAGCTTAGACTGGACAGTCCCGGCCGGGGAGCTGTTTTTT. It translates to CASSLDWTVPAGELFF.